This record looks at one T cell receptor (beta chain) sequence and its context. Its antigen is undetermined. TCRdb passed the reads through MiXCR, listing each CDR3 protein once. The sample has nearly 650,000 distinct CDR3 sequences; roughly 24% are singletons. The sample originates from a study of T cell repertoires in cytomegalovirus infection. Study-level background: Evidence of both CMV infection and a matching HLA type came from public TCR beta signatures. Study-wide results and limits: Accumulated public TCR beta family frequency recognized individuals carrying CMV together with the relevant HLA. Ex vivo, HLA-C-restricted CMV-specific TCR beta clonotypes prevailed over the rest of the response.

V lost 7 bases to trimming and J lost 7 bases, with 23 bases between them. Germline-derived CDR1 and CDR2 are MNHEY and SVGAGI. CDR3 length equals 15 residues. Specimen: CD8+ T cells from PBMCs. This chain links TRBV6-5 with TRBJ2-7; a weak D match, TRBD1 (6 bases). The receptor's source is a human donor in good health (CMV status not recorded). Some clones in this sample may be carry-over from other donors' samples. The CDR3 protein is CASTPGGTGKEEQYF. The DNA of the CDR3 is TGTGCCAGCACCCCGGGCGGTACAGGGAAGGAAGAGCAGTACTTC.